This record concerns one T cell receptor beta chain sequence. Repertoires were generated with immunoSEQ multiplex PCR, while TCRdb's copy carries only in-frame clones and drops some. The sample has 150,000 to 200,000 clones, roughly 91% seen once; the top ten hold approximately 1.5%. The CDR3 contains 15 residues. Trimming at V came to 0 bases and at J to 7 bases, leaving 4 bases not matched to a gene. CDR1 and CDR2 (germline): SGHTA, FQGNSA. The sample is drawn from a study of control samples from healthy donors and cancer patients. This rearrangement joins TRBV7-2 to TRBJ2-1; 9 bases fit TRBD2. The receptor was isolated from a woman in her 30s in good health. The sample consisted of blood. In DNA form, the CDR3 reads TGTGCCAGCAGCTTAGCGCTCGCGGGAGGGAATGAGCAGTTCTTC. It yields the protein CASSLALAGGNEQFF.